A single sample gave rise to the 10 T cell receptor beta chains below, sequenced in a study of T cells in Graves' hyperthyroidism and ophthalmopathy. RNA transcripts yielded amplified TCR beta CDR3 regions. The TCR CDR3 was amplified in a first-round RT-PCR using the HTBI primer set. TCRdb ran MiXCR on the multiplex PCR reads and lists one entry per CDR3 protein. The sample lists about 360,000 distinct CDR3 sequences, roughly 13% occurring once. Sequenced input: blood. These receptors were taken from a woman between 18 and 29 years old with Graves' hyperthyroidism.

The rearrangement uses TRBV6-2 or TRBV6-3 and TRBJ2-1, with no clear D. CDR1 and CDR2 from the germline V gene are MNHEY and SVGEGT. V lost 1 base and J lost 6, with 13 bases in between. This CDR3 is built from 15 residues. CDR3 region: CASSYWQTASNEQFF. The CDR3 region has the DNA TGTGCCAGCAGTTACTGGCAGACCGCATCCAATGAGCAGTTCTTC.

The table lists this clonotype with many counts. CDR3 region: CASSETGGYQPQHF. The CDR3 region has the DNA TGTGCCAGCAGTGAGACAGGGGGTTATCAGCCCCAGCATTTT. The chain couples TRBV25-1 to TRBJ1-5; 9 bases are shared with TRBD1. The CDR3 loop spans 14 amino acids. V gave up 3 bases and J gave up 5 bases; unmatched junction bases: 2. The germline CDR1 and CDR2 sequences are MGHDK and SYGVNS. The entire variable domain, with the rest obtained from reference TRBV25-1 and TRBJ1-5, is as follows: EADIYQTPRYLVIGTGKKITLECSQTMGHDKMYWYQQDPGMELHLIHYSYGVNSTEKGDLSSESTVSRIRTEHFPLTLESARPSHTSQYLCASSETGGYQPQHFGDGTRLSIL.

V and J are TRBV5-6 and TRBJ1-2; D remains unclear. The CDR3 length is 15 residues. Trimming removed 2 bases at V and 7 bases at J, with 18 bases between. From germline, CDR1 is SGHDT and CDR2 YYEEEE. The DNA for the CDR3 is TGTGCCAGCAGCTTTTTGGCTTCTCGGGGTTCTGGCTACACCTTC. It encodes CASSFLASRGSGYTF. Supplemented by reference TRBV5-6 and TRBJ1-2, the full variable domain reads DAGVTQSPTHLIKTRGQQVTLRCSPKSGHDTVSWYQQALGQGPQFIFQYYEEEERQRGNFPDRFSGHQFPNYSSELNVNALLLGDSALYLCASSFLASRGSGYTFGSGTRLTVV.

The gene calls are TRBV7-9 and TRBJ2-2; 9 bases are shared with TRBD2. CDR1 is SEHNR, CDR2 FQNEAQ, per germline (reference sequence). The CDR3 sequence is 15 residues long. V trimming: 6 bases; J trimming: 4 bases; junction bases outside the gene matches: 6. The CDR3: CASSGAGGLTGELFF. The CDR3 bases are TGTGCCAGCAGTGGCGCGGGGGGGCTCACCGGGGAGCTGTTTTTT.

This clonotype has at least ten counts. The rearrangement links TRBV10-3 to TRBJ1-1; a possible D gene is TRBD1 (5 bases). Trimming cost V 4 bases and J 8 bases, with 14 bases left between them. There are 13 residues in the CDR3. Germline CDR1 is ENHRY and CDR2 is SYGVKD. The CDR3 reads CAISGGRTTEAFF. In DNA, the CDR3 is TGTGCCATCAGTGGGGGACGGACCACCGAAGCTTTCTTT.

This clonotype occurred many times. The chain links TRBV29-1 to TRBJ2-5; D remains unclear. Germline V gene lookup returns CDR1 SQVTM and CDR2 ANQGSEA. Trimming stripped 4 bases from V and 2 bases from J, with 8 bases between. This CDR3 spans 12 amino acids. CDR3 in DNA: TGCAGCGTTGGTCAGCAGCAAGAGACCCAGTACTTC. Its protein is CSVGQQQETQYF.

Only a few counts were recorded for this clonotype. Being one base from a much bigger clone, this may be a read error. This CDR3 fails to terminate in the conserved phenylalanine or tryptophan, so it likely reflects a read error. The V and J genes are TRBV28 and TRBJ1-1; tentative D call: TRBD1 (6 bases). V was pared by 4 bases and J by 1 base, with 10 bases between. Per the germline V gene, CDR1 is MDHEN and CDR2 is SYDVKM. The CDR3 is 14 residues long. CDR3 amino acids: CASSYGQTNTEAFS. CDR3 coding DNA: TGTGCCAGCAGTTACGGACAGACGAACACTGAAGCTTTCTCT.

This clonotype was counted at least ten times. The chain couples TRBV28 to TRBJ1-2, with TRBD1 matching over 7 bases. The CDR3 covers 14 residues. The germline V gene has CDR1 MDHEN and CDR2 SYDVKM. Germline trimming cut 2 bases from V and 6 bases from J; bases unmatched to any gene: 6. The CDR3 DNA follows: TGTGCCAGCAGTTTAGAGGCAGGGGGTAATGGCTACACCTTC. Translating gives CASSLEAGGNGYTF.

This clonotype was picked up a small number of times. V and J are TRBV20-1 and TRBJ1-6, with no clear D. From germline, CDR1 is DFQATT and CDR2 SNEGSKA (reference sequence). Trimming left V 2 bases short and J 8 bases short, with 10 bases between. The CDR3 is 13 amino acids. CDR3 sequence: CSARPRRDSPLHF. The CDR3 nucleotides are TGCAGTGCTAGACCCCGGAGAGATTCACCCCTCCACTTT.

At least ten counts were recorded for this clonotype. The chain couples TRBV28 to TRBJ2-3; D call uncertain. In germline, CDR1 is MDHEN, CDR2 SYDVKM. V lost 5 bases to trimming and J lost 7 bases, with 7 bases between them. The CDR3 has 11 amino acids. The DNA of the CDR3 is TGTGCCAGCAGTCCCGCCAATACGCAGTATTTT. It is translated as CASSPANTQYF.